These 29 T cell receptor beta chains were sequenced from one sample in a study of blood T cell repertoires in COVID-19. Assay: immunoSEQ multiplex PCR; the TCRdb copy retains only in-frame clones and omits some. The data hold roughly 280,000 clones, with 89% observed a single time. The specimen was peripheral blood. The receptors here all came from a man in his forties or fifties with acute or convalescent COVID-19.

The chain employs TRBV11-2 and TRBJ2-3, with D possibly being TRBD2 (6 bases). Trimming pared 5 bases from V and 1 base from J, leaving 16 bases between. The germline V gene encodes CDR1 SGHAT and CDR2 FQNNGV. The CDR3 consists of 16 residues. The CDR3 DNA is TGTGCCAGCAGCCTCCCCAAGCGGGCCGGCACAGATACGCAGTATTTT. This codes for CASSLPKRAGTDTQYF.

This clone was seen a handful of times. The chain joins TRBV12-3 or TRBV12-4 to TRBJ1-6; D perhaps matches TRBD1 (6 bases). The CDR3 runs to 13 residues. Trimming cost V 6 bases and J 8 bases, with 11 bases left between them. CDR3 protein: CASRDRLDSPLHF. CDR3 DNA sequence: TGTGCCAGCAGGGACAGATTAGATTCACCCCTCCACTTT.

This clone was observed a single time. The V and J genes are TRBV4-1 and TRBJ1-1, with 10 bases fitting TRBD1. The CDR3 runs to 15 residues. The germline gives CDR1 MGHRA, CDR2 YSYEKL. The V gene end was trimmed by 0 bases and the J gene end by 11 bases; junction bases not matched to a gene: 9. CDR3 nucleotides: TGCGCCAGCAGCCAAGAAGCGGGACAGGGGAGGTTGGCTTTCTTT. Its protein product is CASSQEAGQGRLAFF.

The CDR3: CASSVQTGPGYEQYF. The DNA for the CDR3 is TGTGCCAGCAGCGTTCAGACAGGGCCGGGCTACGAGCAGTACTTC. This chain connects TRBV5-4 to TRBJ2-7, with TRBD1 matching 7 bases. This CDR3 region has 15 residues. The germline V gene has CDR1 SGHNT and CDR2 YYREEE (reference sequence). V gave up 4 bases and J gave up 3 bases; unmatched junction bases: 10.

This clone was counted a single time. This chain uses TRBV30 with TRBJ1-5; 9 nucleotides align to TRBD1. Per the germline V gene, CDR1 is GTSNPN and CDR2 is SVGIG (reference sequence). This CDR3 is built from 15 residues. V lost 0 bases to trimming and J lost 6 bases; unmatched junction nucleotides: 6. DNA for the CDR3: TGTGCCTGGAGTGTACAGGACAGGGGTGTTCAGCCCCAGCATTTT. This encodes CAWSVQDRGVQPQHF. Combining the CDR3 with reference TRBV30 and TRBJ1-5 gives the whole variable domain SQTIHQWPATLVQPVGSPLSLECTVEGTSNPNLYWYRQAAGRGLQLLFYSVGIGQISSEVPQNLSASRPQDRQFILSSKKLLLSDSGFYLCAWSVQDRGVQPQHFGDGTRLSIL.

The chain combines TRBV6-5 with TRBJ1-4, with D possibly TRBD1 on 6 matching bases. There are 14 residues in the CDR3. The germline V and J ends were trimmed by 6 bases and 3 bases, with 11 bases remaining between them. Germline lookup yields CDR1 MNHEY and CDR2 SVGAGI. The CDR3 protein is CASSPPGANEKLFF. CDR3 DNA sequence: TGTGCCAGCAGCCCGCCAGGGGCTAATGAAAAACTGTTTTTT.

The chain is built from TRBV5-1 and TRBJ2-5; no definite D call. The CDR3 has 15 amino acids. The V end lost 1 base, the J end lost 5 bases, and 15 bases lay between the germline ends. Per the germline V gene, CDR1 is SGHRS and CDR2 is YFSETQ. DNA for the CDR3: TGCGCCAGCAGCTTGATCCCAGGCAATAGTGAGACCCAGTACTTC. Protein sequence: CASSLIPGNSETQYF.

Comment on this clone: An end of the junction differs from the germline gene, which may be a read error. The genes are TRBV6-5 and TRBJ1-6; D call uncertain. The CDR3 contains 14 residues. From germline, CDR1 is MNHEY and CDR2 SVGAGI. DNA for the CDR3: TGTGCCAGCAGCTCGGGATCCTTTAATTCACCCCTCCACTTT. Its protein product is CASSSGSFNSPLHF.

The chain links TRBV6-6 to TRBJ2-2; 14 bases are a match to TRBD2. CDR3 length equals 16 residues. Germline V lookup: CDR1 MNHNY, CDR2 SVGAGI (reference sequence). The ends lost 5 bases at V and 5 bases at J; junction bases unmatched: 4. In DNA, the CDR3 is TGTGCCAGCAGTGTGGGACTAGCGGGGGAAACCGGGGAGCTGTTTTTT. Translated: CASSVGLAGETGELFF.

CDR3 sequence reads: CASSYPEDNTEAFF. The DNA of the CDR3 is TGTGCCAGCAGTTACCCCGAGGATAACACTGAAGCTTTCTTT. The rearrangement uses TRBV6-5 and TRBJ1-1; D uncertain. CDR3 length: 14 residues. Per the germline V gene, CDR1 is MNHEY and CDR2 is SVGAGI. V gave up 2 bases and J gave up 2 bases, with 9 bases separating them.

The rearrangement uses TRBV29-1 and TRBJ2-1; tentative D call: TRBD1 (5 bases). The V and J ends lost 8 bases and 4 bases respectively, with 9 bases between them. Germline-derived CDR1 and CDR2 are SQVTM and ANQGSEA. This CDR3 has 11 residues. The CDR3 here is CSSRQYNEQFF. CDR3 bases: TGCAGCTCTCGACAGTACAATGAGCAGTTCTTC.

CDR3 sequence: CAWDISGANVLTF. The CDR3 DNA reads as TGTGCCTGGGACATCTCTGGGGCCAACGTCCTGACTTTC. The V gene is TRBV30, the J gene TRBJ2-6; D remains ambiguous. V was shortened by 5 bases and J by 0 bases, with 5 bases between the two germline ends. CDR1 is GTSNPN, CDR2 SVGIG, per germline (reference sequence). This CDR3 region has 13 residues.

CDR3 sequence: CASSRGQGPHSVLTF. The CDR3 bases are TGCGCCAGCAGCAGAGGACAGGGACCCCACTCCGTCCTGACTTTC. J is TRBJ2-6 and V is TRBV5-1, with TRBD1 matching 8 bases. This CDR3 is 15 amino acids long. J lost 12 bases, V lost 4 bases, and 12 bases had no gene match. CDR1 and CDR2 from the germline V gene are SGHRS and YFSETQ.

V gene TRBV5-4 combines with J gene TRBJ2-6; D call uncertain. The germline gives CDR1 SGHNT, CDR2 YYREEE (reference sequence). The CDR3 length is 16 residues. Trimming cost V 0 bases and J 0 bases, with 7 bases left between them. In DNA form, the CDR3 reads TGTGCCAGCAGCTTGGGTGGCCCCTCTGGGGCCAACGTCCTGACTTTC. Its translation is CASSLGGPSGANVLTF.

This clone came up a few times. This chain connects TRBV5-6 to TRBJ1-6; 7 bases are shared with TRBD1. With 4 bases clipped from V and 6 bases from J, the junction kept 10 bases outside the gene matches. The CDR3 runs 16 residues. Germline V lookup: CDR1 SGHDT, CDR2 YYEEEE. Written as DNA, the CDR3 is TGTGCCAGCAGCCCAAAGGACAGGCCCGGTAATTCACCCCTCCACTTT. It codes for CASSPKDRPGNSPLHF. The complete variable domain, with remaining parts taken from reference TRBV5-6 and TRBJ1-6, reads DAGVTQSPTHLIKTRGQQVTLRCSPKSGHDTVSWYQQALGQGPQFIFQYYEEEERQRGNFPDRFSGHQFPNYSSELNVNALLLGDSALYLCASSPKDRPGNSPLHFGNGTRLTVT.

The chain has TRBV12-5 and TRBJ1-5; 7 bases match TRBD1. The germline V gene has CDR1 LGHNT and CDR2 FRNRAP. V dropped 5 bases and J dropped 1; count of bases not matched to a gene: 11. The CDR3 totals 17 residues. CDR3 sequence reads: CASGENTQGRSNQPQHF. CDR3 nucleotides: TGTGCTAGTGGTGAAAATACACAGGGGAGGAGCAATCAGCCCCAGCATTTT.

A few counts support this clone. The genes are TRBV6-6 and TRBJ1-1, with no clear D. V was cut by 7 bases and J by 0 bases, with 12 bases left in between. The CDR3 sequence is 14 residues long. Germline values: CDR1 MNHNY, CDR2 SVGAGI (reference sequence). The CDR3 loop reads CASTEGTLNTEAFF. The CDR3 DNA reads as TGTGCCAGCACTGAGGGAACCTTGAACACTGAAGCTTTCTTT.

The chain couples TRBV7-2 to TRBJ1-2; 8 nucleotides match TRBD1. This CDR3 spans 15 amino acids. With V trimmed by 2 bases and J by 6 bases, 8 bases remained unmatched. The germline CDR1 and CDR2 sequences are SGHTA and FQGNSA. CDR3 amino acids: CASSLLPGRGHGYTF. The CDR3 DNA follows: TGTGCCAGCAGCTTACTCCCCGGCAGGGGGCATGGCTACACCTTC.

The V and J genes are TRBV2 and TRBJ1-1; 9 bases agree with TRBD1. The CDR3 has 12 residues. The junction had 3 bases not matched to a gene; V was cut back by 9 bases and J by 4 bases. The germline gives CDR1 SNHLY, CDR2 FYNNEI. CDR3 in DNA: TGTGCCAGTTGGGACAGGGTCACTGAAGCTTTCTTT. As protein: CASWDRVTEAFF.

The chain couples TRBV5-6 to TRBJ2-7, with 11 bases lining up with TRBD2. From germline, CDR1 is SGHDT and CDR2 YYEEEE. V lost 2 bases, J lost 2 bases, and 6 bases stayed unmatched. This CDR3 spans 16 amino acids. The chain's CDR3 is CASSFTSGGFPYEQYF. The CDR3 DNA reads as TGTGCCAGCAGCTTCACTAGCGGGGGATTCCCCTACGAGCAGTACTTC.

The rearrangement uses TRBV7-3 and TRBJ2-1; 11 bases agree with TRBD2. The CDR3 loop spans 15 amino acids. Germline lookup yields CDR1 SGHTA and CDR2 FQGTGA. After removal of 4 bases from V and 7 bases from J, the junction contained 6 bases not matched to a gene. CDR3 coding DNA: TGTGCCAGCAGCTCTCTAGGACTAGCGGGTAATGAGCAGTTCTTC. Translated: CASSSLGLAGNEQFF.

This sequence joins TRBV29-1 and TRBJ1-2, with D perhaps matching TRBD1 (6 bases). The germline V gene has CDR1 SQVTM and CDR2 ANQGSEA. This CDR3 spans 13 amino acids. The CDR3 loop reads CSSEGGLSYGYTF. The CDR3 region has the DNA TGCAGTTCAGAGGGGGGGCTGAGCTATGGCTACACCTTC.

This clone was seen just once. The rearrangement joins TRBV5-8 to TRBJ2-7; 8 bases are a match to TRBD1. Losses at the gene ends were 4 bases for V and 5 bases for J; bases not matched to a gene: 8. The germline CDR1 and CDR2 sequences are SGHTS and YDEGEE. The CDR3 runs 14 residues. CDR3 amino acids: CASSPDRGGDEQYF. CDR3 DNA: TGTGCCAGCAGCCCTGACAGGGGAGGCGACGAGCAGTACTTC.

V and J are TRBV7-2 and TRBJ2-1; TRBD2 matches at 9 bases. This CDR3 spans 16 amino acids. V dropped 2 bases and J dropped 6; count of bases not matched to a gene: 8. The germline gives CDR1 SGHTA, CDR2 FQGNSA. CDR3 sequence: CASSLLSAGGPNEQFF. Written as DNA, the CDR3 is TGTGCCAGCAGCTTACTGAGCGCGGGGGGGCCCAATGAGCAGTTCTTC. Full variable domain (outside the CDR3, taken from reference TRBV7-2 and TRBJ2-1): GAGVSQSPSNKVTEKGKDVELRCDPISGHTALYWYRQSLGQGLEFLIYFQGNSAPDKSGLPSDRFSAERTGGSVSTLTIQRTQQEDSAVYLCASSLLSAGGPNEQFFGPGTRLTVL.

This clone came up once. The chain recombines TRBV6-5 with TRBJ1-1; D is uncertain. Between the trimmed V and J ends, which lost 7 bases and 3 bases, there was a span of 12 bases. This CDR3 region has 13 residues. Germline V lookup: CDR1 MNHEY, CDR2 SVGAGI. The CDR3 protein is CASNRTPDTEAFF. CDR3 coding DNA: TGTGCCAGCAACAGAACACCGGACACTGAAGCTTTCTTT.

CDR3 in DNA: TGTGCCAGTAGTATAGATCGTTGGGGACAGGGGGACTCTGGGGCCAACGTCCTGACTTTC. Protein: CASSIDRWGQGDSGANVLTF. The rearrangement joins TRBV19 to TRBJ2-6, with 11 bases lining up with TRBD1. V lost 0 bases to trimming and J lost 0 bases; unmatched junction nucleotides: 7. Germline V gene data show CDR1 as LNHDA and CDR2 as SQIVND (reference sequence). CDR3 length: 20 residues.

This clone appeared once. The chain recombines TRBV11-2 with TRBJ1-2; a weak D match, TRBD1 (5 bases). The ends were cut back, 5 bases at V and 8 bases at J, with 15 bases in the middle. The CDR3 contains 13 residues. Germline assignment: CDR1 SGHAT and CDR2 FQNNGV. This chain's CDR3 is CASSRVYRGGYTF. CDR3 sequence (DNA): TGTGCCAGCAGCCGCGTCTATAGGGGCGGCTACACCTTC.

For this clone: One end of the junction fails to match germline, which may point to a read error. The chain carries TRBV5-1 and TRBJ1-2; the match to TRBD1 covers 11 bases. Germline lookup yields CDR1 SGHRS and CDR2 YFSETQ. The CDR3 length is 15 residues. CDR3 DNA: TGCGCCAGCAGCTTGGGGACAGGGGGCAACTTTGGCTACACCTTC. Amino acids: CASSLGTGGNFGYTF.

The chain has TRBV7-9 and TRBJ2-7, with 7 bases lining up with TRBD1. Germline V gives CDR1 SEHNR, CDR2 FQNEAQ (reference sequence). The CDR3 loop spans 13 amino acids. With 5 bases clipped from V and 6 bases from J, the junction kept 7 bases outside the gene matches. CDR3 nucleotide sequence: TGTGCCAGCAGCCTCAGGGGGATGGCCGAGCAGTACTTC. Protein product: CASSLRGMAEQYF.